These 5 T cell receptor beta chains came from one sample sequenced in a study of Ad26.COV2.S vaccination and SARS-CoV-2 variants. Produced via immunoSEQ multiplex PCR; TCRdb's table is partial and in-frame only. In the table there are a few hundred thousand clones, about four fifths of which are singletons. Treatment reported: about 20 received Ad26.COV2.S at low or high dose, single or two shots; 5 received placebo; per-sample allocation not given. Each sample was drawn 63 days after the first injection (of vaccine or placebo). The source material was peripheral blood, sampled in a trial of Ad26.COV2.S vaccine versus placebo. The source of these receptors is a person between 18 and 65 years old who received the Ad26.COV2.S COVID-19 vaccine or a placebo.

The CDR3 reads CASSHGLASGELFF. CDR3 nucleotide sequence: TGTGCCAGCAGCCATGGACTAGCATCTGGGGAGCTGTTTTTT. The chain has TRBV7-9 and TRBJ2-2, with TRBD2 identical over 8 bases. CDR3 length: 14 amino acids. V lost 5 bases and J lost 8; bases outside the gene matches: 7. Germline CDR1 is SEHNR and CDR2 is FQNEAQ (reference sequence). The full variable domain, completed using reference TRBV7-9 and TRBJ2-2, is DTGVSQNPRHKITKRGQNVTFRCDPISEHNRLYWYRQTLGQGPEFLTYFQNEAQLEKSRLLSDRFSAERPKGSFSTLEIQRTEQGDSAMYLCASSHGLASGELFFGEGSRLTVL.

The chain is built from TRBV9 and TRBJ2-5; D call uncertain. The CDR3 extends over 15 amino acids. The germline V gene has CDR1 SGDLS and CDR2 YYNGEE. Trimming pared 0 bases from V and 3 bases from J, leaving 12 bases between. The CDR3 loop is CASSVEAWAEETQYF. CDR3 nucleotides: TGTGCCAGCAGCGTAGAGGCTTGGGCAGAAGAGACCCAGTACTTC.

This clone was found a few times. The rearrangement uses TRBV28 and TRBJ2-7, with a weak D call TRBD1 (6 bases). Trimming removed 8 bases at V and 0 bases at J, with 8 bases between. The CDR3 consists of 12 residues. Germline lookup yields CDR1 MDHEN and CDR2 SYDVKM. The CDR3 protein is CASSDSSYEQYF. The CDR3 coding sequence is TGTGCCAGCTCGGACAGCTCCTACGAGCAGTACTTC.

This chain connects TRBV19 to TRBJ2-5; D may match TRBD1 or TRBD2 (6 bases each). The CDR3 has 14 residues. V was shortened by 2 bases and J by 5 bases, with 12 bases between the two germline ends. Per germline, CDR1 LNHDA and CDR2 SQIVND (reference sequence). CDR3 nucleotides: TGTGCCAGTAGTATAAGGGGGGCCGGGGAGACCCAGTACTTC. Amino acids: CASSIRGAGETQYF.

The V gene is TRBV3-1 (or the pseudogene TRBV3-2), the J gene TRBJ2-7; maybe TRBD1 (6 bases). Trimming pared 1 base from V and 3 bases from J, leaving 28 bases between. This CDR3 spans 20 amino acids. Germline CDR1 reads LGHDT; CDR2 reads YNNKEL (reference sequence). Here the CDR3 DNA reads TGTGCCAGCAGCCAAGGGGTTACAGGGTACGCTCTACGAAGCCTCTACGAGCAGTACTTC. Its protein is CASSQGVTGYALRSLYEQYF.